This TCR beta chain was identified during a study of blood T cell repertoires in COVID-19. Whole-study context: From T cells, B-cell-depleted T cells, or PBMCs came the material, which was cDNA or gDNA.

The V end lost 3 bases, the J end lost 0 bases, and 6 bases lay between the germline ends. The CDR3 runs to 13 residues. CDR1 is SEHNR and CDR2 is FQNEAQ in the germline V gene (reference sequence). In the authors' workflow: Estimation of nucleated cell counts was performed using reference gene primer amplification. Assay used: immunoSEQ multiplex PCR; TCRdb lists only in-frame clones, some missing. V and J calls and clone size are as listed in that table; D and trimming were resolved from the DNA. The sample shows 240,000 or so clones, around nine tenths of them seen only once. The rearrangement links TRBV7-9 to TRBJ2-7; no clear D. Sequencing used peripheral blood. The receptor's source is a woman between 70 and 85 years old with active or convalescent COVID-19. CDR3 protein: CASSFGDSYEQYF. CDR3 sequence (DNA): TGTGCCAGCAGCTTCGGTGACTCCTACGAGCAGTACTTC.